A selection of T cell receptor beta chains follows, all from one sample in a study of blood T cell repertoires in COVID-19. Generated by immunoSEQ multiplex PCR, the TCRdb table keeps only in-frame clones and is missing some. In the table there are about 240,000 clones, 86% of which are singletons. The specimen sequenced was PBMCs or T cells enriched from blood (not recorded which). These receptor sequences come from a middle-aged woman with acute COVID-19. CDR3s include the opening cysteine and the closing phenylalanine or tryptophan. The D gene is left open where the match is weak. The size field is filled for only some rows; it gives once, few, many or a size class.

TRBV19	TRBJ1-1	-	few	TGTGCCAGTAGTATAAGGGGCCTGAACACTGAAGCTTTCTTT	CASSIRGLNTEAFF
TRBV3-1/TRBV3-2	TRBJ2-7	-	-	TGTGCCAGCAGCCGATCCGGTGGCGGTATCTCCTACGAGCAGTACTTC	CASSRSGGGISYEQYF
TRBV19	TRBJ2-3	TRBD1	-	TGTGCCAGTAGTATAGTGGGGATGACAGGGAACACAGATACGCAGTATTTT	CASSIVGMTGNTDTQYF
TRBV13	TRBJ1-1	-	few	TGTGCCAGCAGCTTAGGCGCATTAGGGGGTGACACTGAAGCTTTCTTT	CASSLGALGGDTEAFF
TRBV12-3/TRBV12-4	TRBJ2-1	TRBD2	-	TGTGCCAGCAGTACCGGGACTAGGAATGAGCAGTTCTTC	CASSTGTRNEQFF
TRBV3-1/TRBV3-2	TRBJ1-1	-	-	TGTGCCAGCAGCCCTGGCCCGAACACTGAAGCTTTCTTT	CASSPGPNTEAFF
TRBV5-1	TRBJ2-2	-	-	TGCGCCAGCAGCCCTAGGGGCGATAACACCGGGGAGCTGTTTTTT	CASSPRGDNTGELFF
TRBV7-9	TRBJ1-5	-	-	TGTGCCAGCAGCTCCCAGGGAAATCAGCCCCAGCATTTT	CASSSQGNQPQHF
TRBV6-1	TRBJ2-3	-	-	TGTGCCAGCAGTGAGAGGGGGAGAAGCACAGATACGCAGTATTTT	CASSERGRSTDTQYF
TRBV4-1	TRBJ1-3	-	-	TGCGCCAGCAGCCAGGTCGGAGTTGAAGGAAACACCATATATTTT	CASSQVGVEGNTIYF
TRBV6-4	TRBJ2-2	TRBD2	-	TGTGCCAGCAGTGCAGTGGCTAGCGGGAGGGTGAACACCGGGGAGCTGTTTTTT	CASSAVASGRVNTGELFF
TRBV30	TRBJ1-5	-	-	TGTGCCTGGACCGAGGAGGAGGACCAGCCCCAGCATTTT	CAWTEEEDQPQHF
TRBV30	TRBJ1-1	TRBD1	-	TGTGCCTGGAGACGGGACAGGGGAACTGAAGCTTTCTTT	CAWRRDRGTEAFF
TRBV6-2/TRBV6-3	TRBJ2-7	TRBD2	-	TGTGCCAGCAGTCCGACTAGCCCCGTCGCTTGGGAGCAGTACTTC	CASSPTSPVAWEQYF
TRBV3-1/TRBV3-2	TRBJ2-1	TRBD2	-	TGTGCCAGCAGCCAAGATCTCAGCGGGAGCTCCTACAATGAGCAGTTCTTC	CASSQDLSGSSYNEQFF
TRBV6-5	TRBJ2-5	TRBD1	-	TGTGCCAGCAGTTTTCGGACAGGGGGTTCTCGAGAGACCCAGTACTTC	CASSFRTGGSRETQYF
TRBV11-2	TRBJ2-3	TRBD2	-	TGTGCCAGCAGCTTAGGACCTAGCGGCTCAGATACGCAGTATTTT	CASSLGPSGSDTQYF
TRBV5-1	TRBJ2-1	-	-	TGCGCCAGCAGCTCTTCCGGGTTGTCCTACAATGAGCAGTTCTTC	CASSSSGLSYNEQFF
TRBV29-1	TRBJ2-1	-	-	TGCAGCTCAAGGGGGGGTTCCTACAATGAGCAGTTCTTC	CSSRGGSYNEQFF
TRBV7-2	TRBJ2-7	TRBD2	-	TGTGCCAGCAGCTTACCCCCGGGACTAGTGAACGAGCAGTACTTC	CASSLPPGLVNEQYF
TRBV28	TRBJ2-7	TRBD1	once	TGTGCCAGCAGTTTGACAGGGGCCGCCTACGAGCAGTACTTC	CASSLTGAAYEQYF
TRBV5-1	TRBJ1-2	TRBD1	-	TGCGCCAGCAGCTTGGGCGGACAGGGGTATGGCTACACCTTC	CASSLGGQGYGYTF
TRBV27	TRBJ2-1	TRBD2	-	TGTGCCAGCAGTTCAACATGGTTGGCGGGAGGGCCGGGCGATGAGCAGTTCTTC	CASSSTWLAGGPGDEQFF
TRBV7-9	TRBJ2-1	TRBD2	once	TGTGCCAGCAGCACACCTCGGACTAGCGGGGGGAATGAGCAGTTCTTC	CASSTPRTSGGNEQFF
TRBV28	TRBJ2-7	TRBD2	once	TGTGCCAGCAGTCCACCCAGCGGGGCGGACTACGAGCAGTACTTC	CASSPPSGADYEQYF
TRBV10-3	TRBJ1-1	-	few	TGTGCCATCAGCTCGTGGGGGAGGATCGGGAACACTGAAGCTTTCTTT	CAISSWGRIGNTEAFF
TRBV10-3	TRBJ2-7	TRBD2	-	TGTGCCACCTGGACTAGCGGGAGCGAGCAGTACTTC	CATWTSGSEQYF
TRBV11-3	TRBJ1-1	TRBD1	-	TGTGCCAGCAGCCCGCGACAGGGGGCCCCCGAAGCTTTCTTT	CASSPRQGAPEAFF
TRBV5-1	TRBJ2-1	-	-	TGCGCCAGCAGCCAACAACCAACACAGGGTTACAATGAGCAGTTCTTC	CASSQQPTQGYNEQFF
TRBV5-1	TRBJ2-2	-	-	TGCGCCAGCAGCTTGATCCCGACAGGACCGAACACCGGGGAGCTGTTTTTT	CASSLIPTGPNTGELFF
TRBV11-2	TRBJ1-2	-	-	TGTGCCAGCAGCCCGGGGGCTAACTATGGCTACACCTTC	CASSPGANYGYTF
TRBV11-3	TRBJ2-3	-	-	TGTGCCAGCACCTTGGGGCTTTTGGATACGCAGTATTTT	CASTLGLLDTQYF
TRBV13	TRBJ2-5	-	-	TGTGCCAGCAGCTTAGTCCGGGAGACCCAGTACTTC	CASSLVRETQYF
TRBV19	TRBJ2-1	TRBD2	once	TGTGCCAGTAGTATAGGACTAGCGGGCTACAATGAGCAGTTCTTC	CASSIGLAGYNEQFF
TRBV19	TRBJ2-1	TRBD1	-	TGTGCCAGTAGTCCCGGGACAGAAGAAATCAATGAGCAGTTCTTC	CASSPGTEEINEQFF
TRBV27	TRBJ2-7	TRBD2	-	TGTGCCAGCAGGTCAATACTAGCGGGAGGGCCAAGATTATTGCAGTACTTC	CASRSILAGGPRLLQYF
TRBV7-2	TRBJ1-5	-	-	TGTGCCAGCAGCTCCGACGGGACAAATAGCAATCAGCCCCAGCATTTT	CASSSDGTNSNQPQHF
TRBV12-5	TRBJ1-3	-	-	TGTGCTAGTGGTTCAGGGGCTGGAAACACCATATATTTT	CASGSGAGNTIYF
TRBV6-5	TRBJ1-1	-	-	TGTGCCAGCAGTACGACAACAGGCACTGAAGCTTTCTTT	CASSTTTGTEAFF
TRBV13	TRBJ2-7	-	-	TGTGCCAGCAGCTTAGGCCAGTACGAGCAGTACTTC	CASSLGQYEQYF
TRBV30	TRBJ1-6	-	-	TGTGCCTGGAGTAGGTCAGGGGCTGGTTCACCCCTCCACTTT	CAWSRSGAGSPLHF
TRBV2	TRBJ2-7	-	-	TGTGCCAGCCGATCAGCACAGGGCTACGAGCAGTACTTC	CASRSAQGYEQYF
TRBV10-3	TRBJ2-1	TRBD2	-	TGTGCCATCAGCGCTCCGGGACTAAACAATGAGCAGTTCTTC	CAISAPGLNNEQFF
TRBV11-2	TRBJ2-1	-	-	TGTGCCAGCAGCTTGTGGAGTGAGCAGTTCTTC	CASSLWSEQFF
TRBV21-1	TRBJ1-5	-	-	TGTGCCAGCAGCAAAGCCGGGGTCGGGGGTGGTCAGCCCCAGCATTTT	CASSKAGVGGGQPQHF
TRBV19	TRBJ2-6	TRBD1	-	TGTGCCAGTCGAACCGGGACAGGGGGCAGTGGGGCCAACGTCCTGACTTTC	CASRTGTGGSGANVLTF
TRBV9	TRBJ2-1	-	-	TGTGCCAGCAGCGCATCACCCTTGCGGGTGTCCTACAATGAGCAGTTCTTC	CASSASPLRVSYNEQFF
TRBV9	TRBJ2-7	TRBD2	-	TGTGCCAGCAGCCTTCGAGGACTAGCGGGAGCCTACGAGCAGTACTTC	CASSLRGLAGAYEQYF